The count of the clone carrying this T cell receptor (beta chain) is one. The data derive from a study of blood T cell repertoires in COVID-19. About the research overall: PBMCs, B-cell-depleted T cells, or T cells were the source of the cDNA or gDNA that made up the material.

The assay was immunoSEQ multiplex PCR, and TCRdb's table has in-frame clones only and misses some. The table has 200,000 to 300,000 clones, about 91% seen once. The CDR3 has 17 residues. In germline, CDR1 is SGHRS, CDR2 YFSETQ. The V and J ends lost 4 bases and 6 bases, in that order; junction bases with no gene match: 18. The TCR comes from a person under 35 with COVID-19, enrolled during active disease. The chain joins TRBV5-1 to TRBJ1-2; 7 nucleotides agree with TRBD1. Sequences were obtained from peripheral blood. CDR3: CASSPGTAQVPSDGYTF. The CDR3 coding sequence is TGCGCCAGCAGCCCGGGGACAGCCCAAGTCCCGTCCGATGGCTACACCTTC.